The 16 T cell receptor beta chains below all came from one sample that was sequenced in a study of T cells after yellow fever vaccination (dated by TCRdb to about 2019). The treatment or condition label, read with the paper, signifies: live attenuated yellow fever vaccine strain. Library creation used 5' RACE. The instrument was an Illumina HiSeq 2500. TCRdb reprocessed the public reads (quality trimming at Q25 with fastp, clone calling with MiXCR) and kept in-frame beta chains. Rows are combined by CDR3 protein, so each entry shows the most common genes and DNA. The sample includes approximately 550,000 distinct CDR3 sequences, with under 25% observed a single time. Over 11% of the sample belongs to the ten largest clones. The source material was PBMCs, sampled 15 days after the yellow fever booster vaccination. Receptors originate from a man aged 25-45 years who received the YFV17D yellow fever vaccine.

The chain joins TRBV20-1 to TRBJ2-5, with 11 bases identical to TRBD2. V shed 8 bases and J 1 base; nucleotides not matched to a gene: 12. This CDR3 is 16 amino acids long. CDR1 is DFQATT, CDR2 SNEGSKA, per germline (reference sequence). CDR3 in amino acids: CSTKPTSGSGQETQYF. In DNA form, the CDR3 reads TGCAGTACTAAGCCTACTAGCGGGAGTGGCCAAGAGACCCAGTACTTC.

The V call is TRBV29-1, the J call TRBJ2-1; D gene ambiguous. CDR3 size: 15 residues. Germline CDR1 SQVTM, CDR2 ANQGSEA. Trimming removed 6 bases from V and 0 bases from J, with 15 bases in between. The CDR3 bases are TGCAGCGTGCCTCTGGCGGCCAGCTCCTACAATGAGCAGTTCTTC. Encoded protein: CSVPLAASSYNEQFF.

The CDR3 is CASSLQELDVVQYF. CDR3 coding DNA: TGTGCCAGCAGCTTACAAGAATTAGACGTTGTCCAGTACTTC. The chain recombines TRBV7-9 with TRBJ2-5, with D uncertain. With 2 bases removed from V and 10 bases from J, the gap between germline ends came to 17 bases. The CDR3 covers 14 residues. From germline, CDR1 is SEHNR and CDR2 FQNEAQ (reference sequence).

The J gene is TRBJ1-2, the V gene TRBV12-3 or TRBV12-4; D is uncertain. This CDR3 comprises 8 residues. The V and J ends lost 7 bases and 10 bases respectively, with 4 bases between them. The CDR3 sequence: CASTPYTF. For the CDR3, the DNA is TGTGCCAGCACCCCCTACACCTTC.

J is TRBJ2-3 and V is TRBV5-1, with 7 bases lining up with TRBD2. The CDR3 consists of 18 residues. Germline CDR1 SGHRS, CDR2 YFSETQ. V trimming: 4 bases; J trimming: 0 bases; junction bases outside the gene matches: 14. This chain's CDR3 is CASSQILTLSGSTDTQYF. CDR3 DNA: TGCGCCAGCAGCCAAATCCTGACCCTTAGCGGGAGCACAGATACGCAGTATTTT.

V gene TRBV6-5 combines with J gene TRBJ1-1; the D gene is possibly TRBD1 (5 bases). Germline V gene lookup returns CDR1 MNHEY and CDR2 SVGAGI. CDR3 length: 15 residues. V was shortened by 2 bases and J by 5 bases, with 15 bases between the two germline ends. DNA for the CDR3: TGTGCCAGCAGTTACCTCTCAGGGCCCGGTACTGAAGCTTTCTTT. Its protein product is CASSYLSGPGTEAFF.

This clonotype was seen more than once but under ten times. The V call is TRBV20-1, the J call TRBJ2-5; no firm D call. Germline V gives CDR1 DFQATT, CDR2 SNEGSKA (reference sequence). The CDR3 is 14 amino acids. V was trimmed by 3 bases and J by 0 bases, leaving 11 bases between them. The CDR3 nucleotides are TGCAGTGCTAGCCTCCCAAGGTACCAAGAGACCCAGTACTTC. It codes for CSASLPRYQETQYF.

This clonotype was observed a few times. The chain carries TRBV2 and TRBJ2-2; D gene ambiguous. V gave up 3 bases and J gave up 6 bases, with 8 bases separating them. Germline V CDR1 and CDR2: SNHLY, FYNNEI. The CDR3 is 13 amino acids. The CDR3 spells CASSEMVAGELFF. The CDR3 DNA reads TGTGCCAGCAGTGAGATGGTAGCCGGGGAGCTGTTTTTT. Supplemented by reference TRBV2 and TRBJ2-2, the full variable domain reads EPEVTQTPSHQVTQMGQEVILRCVPISNHLYFYWYRQILGQKVEFLVSFYNNEISEKSEIFDDQFSVERPDGSNFTLKIRSTKLEDSAMYFCASSEMVAGELFFGEGSRLTVL.

This clonotype was found a few times. The rearrangement uses TRBV7-2 and TRBJ2-3, with D perhaps TRBD2 (7 bases). The CDR3 totals 17 residues. Germline CDR1 and CDR2: SGHTA and FQGNSA. The ends were cut back, 4 bases at V and 2 bases at J, with 19 bases in the middle. The CDR3 spells CASSSLGGGRYTDTQYF. The CDR3 nucleotides are TGTGCCAGCAGCTCCTTAGGGGGGGGCAGATACACAGATACGCAGTATTTT.

This chain links TRBV9 with TRBJ2-7; 10 positions agree with TRBD1. The CDR3 consists of 14 residues. V trimming: 4 bases; J trimming: 6 bases; junction bases outside the gene matches: 7. In germline, CDR1 is SGDLS, CDR2 YYNGEE. The CDR3 loop is CASSRGTGVLEQYF. The DNA for the CDR3 is TGTGCCAGCAGCCGCGGGACAGGGGTACTCGAGCAGTACTTC. Using reference TRBV9 and TRBJ2-7 for the parts outside the CDR3, the full variable domain is DSGVTQTPKHLITATGQRVTLRCSPRSGDLSVYWYQQSLDQGLQFLIQYYNGEERAKGNILERFSAQQFPDLHSELNLSSLELGDSALYFCASSRGTGVLEQYFGPGTRLTVT.

The V gene is TRBV7-9, the J gene TRBJ2-1, with 7 bases that match TRBD1. This CDR3 has 12 amino acids. Germline V gene sequence: CDR1 SEHNR, CDR2 FQNEAQ (reference sequence). V was pared by 9 bases and J by 8 bases, with 7 bases of the junction left unmatched. The CDR3 here is CASGQATYEQFF. The CDR3, as DNA: TGTGCCAGTGGACAGGCAACATATGAGCAGTTCTTC.

The chain has TRBV3-1 and TRBJ2-7; D is unclear. The CDR3 contains 12 residues. Trimming took off 3 bases at V and 4 bases at J, with 7 bases between the two ends. CDR1 is LGHDT, CDR2 YNNKEL, per germline (reference sequence). CDR3 region: CASSHLRYEQYF. CDR3 DNA sequence: TGTGCCAGCAGCCATCTTAGATACGAGCAGTACTTC.

The CDR3 spells CASSLGVRGASSYNEQFF. CDR3 DNA sequence: TGTGCCAGCAGCTTAGGTGTAAGGGGCGCCAGCTCCTACAATGAGCAGTTCTTC. This chain uses TRBV11-2 with TRBJ2-1, with TRBD1 as a possible D gene (5 bases). From germline, CDR1 is SGHAT and CDR2 FQNNGV. This CDR3 contains 18 residues. V shed 1 base and J shed 0 bases, with 16 bases lying between them.

In its sample, this clonotype was seen once. The V call is TRBV12-3 or TRBV12-4, the J call TRBJ2-1; TRBD1 might be the D (7 bases). Trimming removed 7 bases from V and 4 bases from J, with 14 bases in between. The CDR3 has 14 residues. CDR3 protein: CASTMAGGYNEQFF. The CDR3, as DNA: TGTGCCAGCACCATGGCAGGGGGGTACAATGAGCAGTTCTTC.

This chain uses TRBV18 with TRBJ2-6, with D unresolved. Per the germline V gene, CDR1 is KGHSH and CDR2 is LQKENI. Trimming took 5 bases from V and 1 from J, leaving 9 bases between them. This CDR3 contains 15 residues. CDR3 coding DNA: TGTGCCAGCTCAAGTGACATTTCTGGGGCCAACGTCCTGACTTTC. Encoded protein: CASSSDISGANVLTF.

The J gene is TRBJ2-2, the V gene TRBV19, with D hard to call. The CDR3 contains 11 residues. Germline lookup yields CDR1 LNHDA and CDR2 SQIVND (reference sequence). Trimming removed 6 bases from V and 8 bases from J, with 7 bases in between. The chain's CDR3 is CASRARGELFF. Written as DNA, the CDR3 is TGTGCCAGTAGGGCTCGGGGGGAGCTGTTTTTT.